Listed here are 28 T cell receptor beta chains from one sample, sequenced in a study of shared clonotypes between healthy human individuals. Terminally differentiated effector memory CD45RA+ cells were excluded from the naive CD8 cells, which were CD45RO-negative and positively selected for CCR7. Using immunoSEQ multiplex PCR, the repertoire was profiled, and TCRdb retains in-frame clones only, with some absent. Of roughly 1,800,000 clones listed, roughly 94% are singletons. Sequencing input: naive CD8+ T cells sorted from blood. Source of these receptors: a man between 18 and 35 years old in good health.

This chain joins TRBV7-6 and TRBJ1-4, with a weak D call TRBD1 (5 bases). The germline gives CDR1 SGHVS, CDR2 FNYEAQ. The CDR3 covers 14 residues. V was clipped by 1 base and J by 6 bases, with 9 bases between them. The CDR3 sequence is CASSLELGDEKLFF. The CDR3 DNA is TGTGCCAGCAGCTTAGAATTGGGGGATGAAAAACTGTTTTTT.

The chain combines TRBV5-4 with TRBJ2-7, with 11 bases lining up with TRBD2. Germline V CDR1 and CDR2: SGHNT, YYREEE (reference sequence). The CDR3 extends over 15 amino acids. V lost 4 bases to trimming and J lost 4 bases; unmatched junction nucleotides: 7. The CDR3 reads CASSLLAGDPYEQYF. The CDR3 DNA reads as TGTGCCAGCAGCCTACTAGCGGGGGACCCTTACGAGCAGTACTTC.

The genes are TRBV4-3 and TRBJ2-1, with TRBD2 identical over 9 bases. The junction had 5 bases not matched to a gene; V was cut back by 4 bases and J by 7 bases. Germline CDR1 and CDR2: LGHNA and YSLEER. The CDR3 has 14 amino acids. CDR3 bases: TGCGCCAGCAGCCTCCTTAGCGGGAGTAATGAGCAGTTCTTC. It yields the protein CASSLLSGSNEQFF.

The chain links TRBV7-9 to TRBJ2-2; TRBD1 agrees at 9 bases. The CDR3 runs 17 residues. Germline V gene data show CDR1 as SEHNR and CDR2 as FQNEAQ (reference sequence). V shed 6 bases and J 5 bases; nucleotides not matched to a gene: 13. The CDR3 nucleotides are TGTGCCAGCAGTCAACCAGGAGGACAGGGGTGGACCGGGGAGCTGTTTTTT. This gives the protein CASSQPGGQGWTGELFF.

Points on this clone: The sample holds other DNA sequences that translate to the same CDR3. This chain links TRBV5-6 with TRBJ2-1; D gene unclear. Germline CDR1 is SGHDT and CDR2 is YYEEEE. This CDR3 is built from 13 residues. V was trimmed by 2 bases and J by 4 bases, leaving 7 bases between them. The CDR3 DNA reads as TGTGCCAGCAGCTTAGGCGAATACAATGAGCAGTTCTTC. It yields the protein CASSLGEYNEQFF.

The genes are TRBV5-1 and TRBJ2-5; 9 nucleotides line up with TRBD1. This CDR3 is 14 amino acids long. V trimming: 0 bases; J trimming: 4 bases; junction bases outside the gene matches: 1. Germline V lookup: CDR1 SGHRS, CDR2 YFSETQ. The CDR3 DNA sequence: TGCGCCAGCAGCTTGGAGGGACAGGGAGAGACCCAGTACTTC. Translating it yields CASSLEGQGETQYF. The full variable domain, with the rest looked up from reference TRBV5-1 and TRBJ2-5, is KAGVTQTPRYLIKTRGQQVTLSCSPISGHRSVSWYQQTPGQGLQFLFEYFSETQRNKGNFPGRFSGRQFSNSRSEMNVSTLELGDSALYLCASSLEGQGETQYFGPGTRLLVL.

The chain uses TRBV27 and TRBJ2-7, with 7 bases matching TRBD2. This CDR3 is 16 amino acids long. After removal of 5 bases from V and 3 bases from J, the junction contained 13 bases not matched to a gene. Per the germline V gene, CDR1 is MNHEY and CDR2 is SMNVEV (reference sequence). This CDR3 reads CASSPRRASGFYEQYF. The CDR3 bases are TGTGCCAGCAGTCCGCGGCGGGCTAGCGGATTCTACGAGCAGTACTTC.

This clone has just one count. This chain joins TRBV27 and TRBJ1-2; D unclear. CDR1 MNHEY and CDR2 SMNVEV come from the germline V gene (reference sequence). Trimming cost V 5 bases and J 4 bases, with 11 bases left between them. The CDR3 has 13 amino acids. The CDR3 protein is CASSVGPTYGYTF. In nucleotides, the CDR3 is TGTGCCAGCAGTGTAGGGCCTACCTATGGCTACACCTTC.

The chain joins TRBV27 to TRBJ2-7; TRBD1 matches 9 bases. CDR3 length: 15 residues. Losses at the gene ends were 3 bases for V and 4 bases for J; bases not matched to a gene: 7. Germline CDR1 MNHEY, CDR2 SMNVEV (reference sequence). This CDR3 is CASSFTGTGWYEQYF. The CDR3 region has the DNA TGTGCCAGCAGTTTCACCGGGACAGGGTGGTACGAGCAGTACTTC.

About this clone itself: At the DNA level, this CDR3 is encoded by other sequences in the same sample as well. The chain recombines TRBV7-9 with TRBJ2-3; the D call may be TRBD1 or TRBD2 (5 bases each). The CDR3 has 14 amino acids. Trimming took off 5 bases at V and 2 bases at J, with 11 bases between the two ends. CDR1 is SEHNR and CDR2 is FQNEAQ in the germline V gene (reference sequence). This CDR3 reads CASSLEGLTDTQYF. CDR3 nucleotides: TGTGCCAGCAGCCTAGAGGGGCTCACAGATACGCAGTATTTT.

This rearrangement joins TRBV10-2 to TRBJ2-1; TRBD1 or TRBD2 may be the D gene (5 bases each). Trimming pared 10 bases from V and 10 bases from J, leaving 17 bases between. The CDR3 runs 12 residues. Germline V gene data show CDR1 as WSHSY and CDR2 as SAAADI. CDR3 sequence: CATLGTAPEQFF. CDR3 DNA sequence: TGCGCCACCTTGGGGACCGCCCCAGAGCAGTTCTTC.

This CDR3 reads CASSVAGLGVAGGPADTQYF. The CDR3 region has the DNA TGTGCCAGCAGCGTGGCCGGACTTGGAGTAGCGGGGGGGCCTGCAGATACGCAGTATTTT. The V call is TRBV9, the J call TRBJ2-3; 11 nucleotides agree with TRBD2. The germline CDR1 and CDR2 sequences are SGDLS and YYNGEE. This CDR3 contains 20 residues. V trimming: 2 bases; J trimming: 4 bases; junction bases outside the gene matches: 18. Full variable domain (outside the CDR3, taken from reference TRBV9 and TRBJ2-3): DSGVTQTPKHLITATGQRVTLRCSPRSGDLSVYWYQQSLDQGLQFLIQYYNGEERAKGNILERFSAQQFPDLHSELNLSSLELGDSALYFCASSVAGLGVAGGPADTQYFGPGTRLTVL.

This clone came up a few times. The chain employs TRBV7-6 and TRBJ1-3; D remains ambiguous. Germline V gives CDR1 SGHVS, CDR2 FNYEAQ. The CDR3 totals 12 residues. V lost 1 base, J lost 4 bases, and 2 bases lay in between. CDR3 sequence: CASSLGGNTIYF. The CDR3 DNA reads as TGTGCCAGCAGCTTAGGAGGAAACACCATATATTTT.

The J gene is TRBJ1-6, the V gene TRBV4-1; possible D gene TRBD1, 5 bases. The length of the CDR3 is 14 residues. V was pared by 4 bases and J by 4 bases, with 8 bases between. The V gene's germline CDR1 is MGHRA and CDR2 YSYEKL. DNA for the CDR3: TGCGCCAGCAGCCCCGGGACGTATAATTCACCCCTCCACTTT. It specifies CASSPGTYNSPLHF.

The rearrangement joins TRBV15 to TRBJ1-5; D is perhaps TRBD1 (6 bases). V was trimmed by 0 bases and J by 0 bases, leaving 12 bases between them. CDR1 and CDR2 (germline): LNHNV, YYDKDF (reference sequence). The CDR3 contains 17 residues. In DNA form, the CDR3 reads TGTGCCACCAGCAGAGAAGGGATGGGGGCTAGCAATCAGCCCCAGCATTTT. Translating gives CATSREGMGASNQPQHF.

V usage is TRBV30 and J usage is TRBJ1-2; D remains unclear. Between the trimmed V and J ends, which lost 4 bases and 4 bases, there was a span of 16 bases. CDR1 is GTSNPN and CDR2 is SVGIG in the germline V gene (reference sequence). This CDR3 is built from 14 residues. The CDR3: CAWTPFGQSYGYTF. The CDR3 bases are TGTGCCTGGACCCCGTTTGGGCAGAGCTATGGCTACACCTTC.

This clone was observed a single time. The genes are TRBV2 and TRBJ2-7; D is unresolved. The germline V and J ends were trimmed by 1 base and 0 bases, with 13 bases remaining between them. The CDR3 sequence is 16 residues long. Per germline, CDR1 SNHLY and CDR2 FYNNEI. The CDR3 loop reads CASSEGAGRFSYEQYF. CDR3 nucleotides: TGTGCCAGCAGTGAAGGGGCAGGCCGATTCTCCTACGAGCAGTACTTC.

The rearrangement joins TRBV5-1 to TRBJ1-3; 8 bases agree with TRBD1. This CDR3 contains 14 residues. The V gene end was trimmed by 4 bases and the J gene end by 7 bases; junction bases not matched to a gene: 7. The germline V gene encodes CDR1 SGHRS and CDR2 YFSETQ. CDR3 sequence: CASSRTGPSNTIYF. DNA of the CDR3: TGCGCCAGCAGCCGGACAGGGCCTTCCAACACCATATATTTT.

This rearrangement joins TRBV13 to TRBJ2-6, with 12 nucleotides matching TRBD1. This CDR3 region has 18 residues. CDR1 is PRHDT, CDR2 FYEKMQ, per germline (reference sequence). V lost 5 bases, J lost 3 bases, and 8 bases stayed unmatched. The CDR3 is CASSPTGTGGYGANVLTF. The CDR3, as DNA: TGTGCCAGCAGCCCAACCGGGACAGGGGGCTATGGGGCCAACGTCCTGACTTTC.

The rearrangement joins TRBV2 to TRBJ2-1; TRBD1 is a possible D gene (6 bases). The germline gives CDR1 SNHLY, CDR2 FYNNEI. V lost 6 bases and J 1 base, leaving 16 bases between the germline ends. The CDR3 has 16 residues. CDR3 in amino acids: CASRELDSSSYNEQFF. The CDR3 coding sequence is TGTGCCAGCAGGGAACTGGACAGCTCTTCCTACAATGAGCAGTTCTTC.

This clone occurred once. The chain joins TRBV4-1 to TRBJ2-1; weak D call: TRBD1 (6 bases). CDR1 MGHRA and CDR2 YSYEKL come from the germline V gene. This CDR3 spans 15 amino acids. Trimming shortened V by 2 bases and J by 1 base, and 9 bases separated the two germline ends. CDR3: CASSQTGTSYNEQFF. In nucleotides, the CDR3 is TGCGCCAGCAGCCAAACAGGGACATCCTACAATGAGCAGTTCTTC.

This clone was seen just once. The V gene is TRBV6-1, the J gene TRBJ2-7, with TRBD2 matching 11 bases. The ends lost 3 bases at V and 3 bases at J; junction bases unmatched: 7. Germline V CDR1 and CDR2: MNHNS, SASEGT. The length of the CDR3 is 16 residues. Written as DNA, the CDR3 is TGTGCCAGCAGTGACAGGACTAGCGGGTATGGCTACGAGCAGTACTTC. It translates to CASSDRTSGYGYEQYF.

CDR3 DNA: TGTGCCATCAGTTCTGACAGCTCCTACGAGCAGTACTTC. It is translated as CAISSDSSYEQYF. The chain employs TRBV10-3 and TRBJ2-7, with D perhaps TRBD1 (5 bases). V was cut by 5 bases and J by 0 bases, with 8 bases left in between. This CDR3 has 13 amino acids. Germline V gene sequence: CDR1 ENHRY, CDR2 SYGVKD.

This chain connects TRBV5-4 to TRBJ1-1; a possible D gene is TRBD1 (6 bases). The length of the CDR3 is 14 residues. The V gene lost 5 bases and the J gene lost 4 bases, with 15 bases spanning the gap. CDR1 and CDR2 from the germline V gene are SGHNT and YYREEE (reference sequence). DNA of the CDR3: TGTGCCAGCAGTCCACAGGGAGGTAGCACTGAAGCTTTCTTT. Its translation: CASSPQGGSTEAFF. Full variable domain (missing parts from reference TRBV5-4 and TRBJ1-1): ETGVTQSPTHLIKTRGQQVTLRCSSQSGHNTVSWYQQALGQGPQFIFQYYREEENGRGNFPPRFSGLQFPNYSSELNVNALELDDSALYLCASSPQGGSTEAFFGQGTRLTVV.

The chain combines TRBV27 with TRBJ2-2; the match to TRBD2 covers 9 bases. With V trimmed by 5 bases and J by 6 bases, 10 bases remained unmatched. CDR1 and CDR2 (germline): MNHEY, SMNVEV (reference sequence). The CDR3 contains 16 residues. The CDR3 DNA is TGTGCCAGCAGTCCCCTAACAGCGGGGGGTGCCGGGGAGCTGTTTTTT. Translated: CASSPLTAGGAGELFF.

This chain uses TRBV4-3 with TRBJ2-1; the match to TRBD2 covers 9 bases. Germline CDR1 LGHNA, CDR2 YSLEER. V dropped 0 bases and J dropped 0; count of bases not matched to a gene: 6. There are 18 residues in the CDR3. The CDR3 loop is CASSQDRTSASSYNEQFF. The CDR3, as DNA: TGCGCCAGCAGCCAAGATCGGACTAGCGCTAGCTCCTACAATGAGCAGTTCTTC.

The chain is built from TRBV11-2 and TRBJ2-7, with D hard to call. The ends were cut back, 4 bases at V and 1 base at J, with 5 bases in the middle. CDR3 size: 12 residues. The germline CDR1 and CDR2 sequences are SGHAT and FQNNGV. The chain's CDR3 is CASSYRSYEQYF. The CDR3 DNA follows: TGTGCCAGCAGCTACAGATCCTACGAGCAGTACTTC.

The chain links TRBV27 to TRBJ2-7; maybe TRBD1 (6 bases). Deletions cut 6 bases from V and 4 bases from J, with 13 bases between. The CDR3 extends over 13 amino acids. Germline CDR1 reads MNHEY; CDR2 reads SMNVEV (reference sequence). The CDR3 DNA follows: TGTGCCAGCAGCCAAGCCAGGGGATACGAGCAGTACTTC. It yields the protein CASSQARGYEQYF.